Listed here are 10 T cell receptor beta chains from one sample, sequenced in a study of Ad26.COV2.S vaccination and SARS-CoV-2 variants. Treatment meaning: some 19 received Ad26.COV2.S at low or high dose, single or two shots; about 5 received placebo; per-sample allocation not given. Collection of the samples took place on day 63 after the first injection of vaccine or placebo. TCRdb's copy holds only in-frame clones and misses some; the assay was immunoSEQ multiplex PCR. The repertoire includes fewer than 600,000 clones, around 89% of them detected once, and 1.5% to 2% sits in the top ten. Here the sequenced sample was peripheral blood, taken in a trial of Ad26.COV2.S vaccine versus placebo. These receptors all come from a person aged 18-60 years who received the Ad26.COV2.S COVID-19 vaccine or a placebo.

This chain joins TRBV19 and TRBJ2-7; perhaps TRBD2 as D (5 bases). V lost 6 bases and J 6 bases, leaving 12 bases between the germline ends. CDR1 is LNHDA, CDR2 SQIVND, per germline (reference sequence). The CDR3 sequence is 12 residues long. The CDR3 loop is CASRTGSGEQYF. CDR3 sequence (DNA): TGTGCCAGTAGAACGGGGAGTGGCGAGCAGTACTTC.

This rearrangement joins TRBV7-9 to TRBJ2-4; tentative D call: TRBD1 (6 bases). Trimming stripped 1 base from V and 11 bases from J, with 15 bases between. Per germline, CDR1 SEHNR and CDR2 FQNEAQ (reference sequence). The length of the CDR3 is 14 residues. In DNA, the CDR3 is TGTGCCAGCAGCTTAGGGACAGACAGCGACCTTCAGTACTTC. Its protein is CASSLGTDSDLQYF.

This clone was observed once. The rearrangement uses TRBV29-1 and TRBJ1-6; no definite D call. V lost 4 bases to trimming and J lost 8 bases, with 12 bases between them. The CDR3 consists of 13 residues. Germline CDR1 SQVTM, CDR2 ANQGSEA. The chain's CDR3 is CSVGWGQDSPLHF. The CDR3, as DNA: TGCAGCGTTGGCTGGGGTCAGGATTCACCCCTCCACTTT.

The genes are TRBV2 and TRBJ2-3; 9 bases match TRBD2. Per the germline V gene, CDR1 is SNHLY and CDR2 is FYNNEI. The trim removed 7 bases at V and 3 bases at J, leaving 8 bases unmatched. The CDR3 has 15 amino acids. CDR3 sequence: CASTPSGIVTDTQYF. CDR3 DNA: TGTGCCAGCACCCCTAGCGGGATCGTTACAGATACGCAGTATTTT.

The chain joins TRBV6-5 to TRBJ1-5, with D perhaps TRBD1 (6 bases). Trimming left V 10 bases short and J 2 bases short, with 15 bases between. CDR1 is MNHEY and CDR2 is SVGAGI in the germline V gene. The CDR3 loop spans 14 amino acids. DNA of the CDR3: TGTGCCACCGGACAGTACGGCGGCAATCAGCCCCAGCATTTT. The encoded protein is CATGQYGGNQPQHF.

This chain uses TRBV18 with TRBJ1-2, with D possibly TRBD1 on 5 matching bases. Germline values: CDR1 KGHSH, CDR2 LQKENI. Trimming removed 3 bases from V and 10 bases from J, with 27 bases in between. The CDR3 is made up of 17 amino acids. DNA of the CDR3: TGTGCCAGCTCACCCCTTGGGTCCCAGGGAACTGGACCAAACTACACCTTC. It encodes CASSPLGSQGTGPNYTF.

This chain connects TRBV7-8 to TRBJ1-2; D is unclear. This CDR3 is 12 amino acids long. Germline V gives CDR1 SGHVS, CDR2 FQNEAQ. V was shortened by 5 bases and J by 7 bases, with 11 bases between the two germline ends. The CDR3 region is CASSPYLSGYTF. In DNA form, the CDR3 reads TGTGCCAGCAGCCCGTACCTGTCTGGCTACACCTTC.

The V gene is TRBV6-2 or TRBV6-3, the J gene TRBJ1-5, with a tentative D call TRBD1 (5 bases). This CDR3 spans 14 amino acids. The V gene's germline CDR1 is MNHEY and CDR2 SVGEGT. Between the trimmed V and J ends, which lost 3 bases and 6 bases, there was a span of 12 bases. As DNA, the CDR3 is TGTGCCAGCAGTTATCGGGACGTGGTTCAGCCCCAGCATTTT. Translated, it gives CASSYRDVVQPQHF.

In this sample, this clone turned up once. V is TRBV2 and J is TRBJ1-4; tentatively, D is TRBD1 (6 bases). Per germline, CDR1 SNHLY and CDR2 FYNNEI. The V end lost 8 bases, the J end lost 8 bases, and 15 bases lay between the germline ends. The CDR3 length is 13 residues. The CDR3 DNA sequence: TGTGCCAGCGCAGCACAGGGATTCGAAAAACTGTTTTTT. Translation: CASAAQGFEKLFF.

CDR3 DNA: TGTGCCAGCTCCGCAGGTCCCACAGGGAACGAGCAGTACTTC. Encoded protein: CASSAGPTGNEQYF. The rearrangement uses TRBV18 and TRBJ2-7; a possible D gene is TRBD1 (6 bases). CDR1 KGHSH and CDR2 LQKENI come from the germline V gene. V was clipped by 6 bases and J by 5 bases, with 17 bases between them. CDR3 length: 14 amino acids.